This T cell receptor beta chain stems from a study of tumor-infiltrating lymphocytes in primary liver carcinoma. Across the whole study: Patients comprised men and women whose ages fell between 30 and 69 years. Between roughly 4 and 11 cm across, the tumors were all of stage T1-T3 N0M0. Broader study findings: Roughly 7-25% of top clones, and no more, occurred in all five tumor regions.

Note on this clonotype: The antigen is not known. At one end, the junction sequence differs from germline, possibly due to a read error.

A primer matching the constant region was used to make TCR beta cDNA from about 500 ng of total RNA. Generation of the TCR beta libraries relied on three nested multiplex PCR rounds using slightly modified ARM-PCR. Running about 11 cycles apiece, the first two PCR rounds relied on TRBV1-TRBV30 forward primers together with a C-beta reverse primer. MiXCR, applied by TCRdb to the multiplex PCR reads, yields one record per CDR3 protein. The sample shows tens of thousands of distinct CDR3 sequences, roughly two thirds of them seen only once. The germline V gene has CDR1 MNHEY and CDR2 SVGEGT. CDR3 length: 16 residues. Total RNA and DNA came together from roughly 20-30 mg of bulk tissue without cell sorting.

The material sequenced was liver tumor tissue from sampling region 4. Documented subset: tumor region T4, right-lateral pole. The clonotype originates from a man aged 40-49 years with primary liver carcinoma and hepatitis B virus infection. The chain carries TRBV6-2 or TRBV6-3 and TRBJ2-2; a possible D gene is TRBD1 (6 bases). The CDR3 bases are TGTGCTAGCAACCGAGCCGGGACACCTTTCACCGGGGAGCTGTTTTTT. This gives the protein CASNRAGTPFTGELFF.